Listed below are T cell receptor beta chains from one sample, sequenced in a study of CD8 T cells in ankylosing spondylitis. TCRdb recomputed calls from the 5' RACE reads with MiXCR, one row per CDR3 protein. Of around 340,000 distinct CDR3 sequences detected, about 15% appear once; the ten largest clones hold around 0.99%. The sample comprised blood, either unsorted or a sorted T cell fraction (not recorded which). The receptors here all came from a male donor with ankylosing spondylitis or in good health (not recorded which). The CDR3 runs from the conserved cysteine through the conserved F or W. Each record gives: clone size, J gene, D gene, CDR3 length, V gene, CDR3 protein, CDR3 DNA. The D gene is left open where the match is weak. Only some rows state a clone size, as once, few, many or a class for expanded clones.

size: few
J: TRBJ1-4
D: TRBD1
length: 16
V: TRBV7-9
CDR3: CASSAWTGPKNEKLFF
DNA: TGTGCCAGCAGCGCATGGACAGGGCCTAAGAATGAAAAACTGTTTTTT

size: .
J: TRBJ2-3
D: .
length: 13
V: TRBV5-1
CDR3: CASSLVGGYTQYF
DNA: TGCGCCAGCAGCTTAGTGGGGGGCTATACGCAGTATTTT

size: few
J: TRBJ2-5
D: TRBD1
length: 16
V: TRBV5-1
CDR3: CASSLPGSGQQETQYF
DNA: TGCGCCAGCAGCTTGCCTGGGTCGGGACAGCAAGAGACCCAGTACTTC

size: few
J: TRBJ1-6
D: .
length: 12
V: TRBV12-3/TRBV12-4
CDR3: CASRYGTSPLHF
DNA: TGTGCCAGCAGATACGGGACCTCACCCCTCCACTTT

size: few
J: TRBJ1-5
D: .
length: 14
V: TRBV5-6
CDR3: CASSSRGSNQPQHF
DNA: TGTGCCAGCAGCTCGAGGGGTAGCAATCAGCCCCAGCATTTT

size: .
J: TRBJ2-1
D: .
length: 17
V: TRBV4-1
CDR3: CASSQEPLASSYNEQFF
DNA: TGCGCCAGCAGCCAAGAACCCCTTGCTAGCTCCTACAATGAGCAGTTCTTC

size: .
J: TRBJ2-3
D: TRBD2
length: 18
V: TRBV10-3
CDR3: CAISVGSLAGGPVDTQYF
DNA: TGTGCCATCAGTGTAGGGTCGCTAGCGGGAGGGCCGGTAGATACGCAGTATTTT

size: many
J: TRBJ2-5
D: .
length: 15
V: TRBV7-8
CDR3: CASYPRSALQETQYF
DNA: TGTGCCAGCTACCCGAGATCCGCCTTACAAGAGACCCAGTACTTC

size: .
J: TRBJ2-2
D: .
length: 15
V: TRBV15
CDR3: CATSISRGDTGELFF
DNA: TGTGCCACCAGCATCAGCAGGGGAGACACCGGGGAGCTGTTTTTT

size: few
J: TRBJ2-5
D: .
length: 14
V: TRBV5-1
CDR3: CASSPPGIQETQYF
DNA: TGCGCCAGCAGCCCTCCCGGGATTCAAGAGACCCAGTACTTC

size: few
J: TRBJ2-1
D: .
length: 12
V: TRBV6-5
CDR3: CASSRDSAEQFF
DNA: TGTGCCAGCAGCCGGGATAGCGCTGAGCAGTTCTTC

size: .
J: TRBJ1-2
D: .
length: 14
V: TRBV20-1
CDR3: CSAGGDLSNYGYTF
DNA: TGCAGTGCCGGAGGGGACCTTTCTAACTATGGCTACACCTTC

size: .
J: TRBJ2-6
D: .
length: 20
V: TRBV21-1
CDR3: CASRNGGQGLGRTGANVLTF
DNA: TGTGCCAGCAGGAACGGGGGGCAGGGTTTGGGTAGGACTGGGGCCAACGTCCTGACTTTC

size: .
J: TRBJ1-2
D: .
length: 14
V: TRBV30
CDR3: CAWSVPGRRDGYTF
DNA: TGTGCCTGGAGTGTACCGGGCAGAAGGGATGGCTACACCTTC

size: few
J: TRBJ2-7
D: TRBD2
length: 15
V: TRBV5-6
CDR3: CASSPGLADSYEQYF
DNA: TGTGCCAGCAGCCCGGGACTAGCGGACTCCTACGAGCAGTACTTC

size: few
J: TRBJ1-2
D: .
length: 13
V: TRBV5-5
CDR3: CASSLEAGLGYTF
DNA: TGTGCCAGCAGCTTGGAGGCAGGGCTGGGCTACACCTTC

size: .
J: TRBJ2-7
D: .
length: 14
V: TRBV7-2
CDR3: CASSLAGREHEQYF
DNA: TGTGCCAGCAGCTTAGCGGGCAGGGAGCACGAGCAGTACTTC

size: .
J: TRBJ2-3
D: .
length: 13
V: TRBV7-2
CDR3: CASSLVGEKGQYF
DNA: TGTGCCAGCAGCTTAGTGGGGGAAAAGGGGCAGTATTTT

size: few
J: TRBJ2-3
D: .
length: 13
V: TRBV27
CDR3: CASKRDFADTQYF
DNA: TGTGCCAGCAAGAGGGACTTCGCAGATACGCAGTATTTT

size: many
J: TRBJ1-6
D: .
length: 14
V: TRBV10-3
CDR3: CAISEGGTLTPLHF
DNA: TGTGCCATCAGTGAGGGGGGGACTCTCACACCCCTCCACTTT

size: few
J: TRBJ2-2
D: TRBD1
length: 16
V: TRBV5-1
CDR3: CASSSVQGALTGELFF
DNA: TGCGCCAGCAGCTCCGTCCAGGGGGCGCTTACCGGGGAGCTGTTTTTT

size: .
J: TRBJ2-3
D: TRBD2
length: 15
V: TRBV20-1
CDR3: CSAENGGDGTDTQYF
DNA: TGCAGTGCTGAGAATGGGGGGGATGGCACAGATACGCAGTATTTT

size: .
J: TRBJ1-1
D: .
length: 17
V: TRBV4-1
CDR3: CASSQDLEWSSNTEAFF
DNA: TGCGCCAGCAGCCAAGATCTTGAATGGAGTTCGAACACTGAAGCTTTCTTT

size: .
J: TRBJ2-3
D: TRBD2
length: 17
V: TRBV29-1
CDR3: CSAYSSTLAGGRSTQYF
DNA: TGCAGCGCTTACAGCTCTACTCTAGCGGGAGGCAGGTCTACGCAGTATTTT

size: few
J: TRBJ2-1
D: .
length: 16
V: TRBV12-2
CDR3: CASRILAGPPYNEQFF
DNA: TGTGCAAGTCGCATTTTAGCGGGACCTCCTTACAATGAGCAGTTCTTC

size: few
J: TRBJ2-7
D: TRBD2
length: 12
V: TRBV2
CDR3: CASSGGGTEQYF
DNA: TGTGCCAGCAGTGGGGGGGGGACCGAGCAGTACTTC

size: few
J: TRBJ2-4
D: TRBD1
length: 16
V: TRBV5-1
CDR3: CASSSGQGFGKNIQYF
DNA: TGCGCCAGCAGCTCAGGACAGGGGTTTGGCAAAAACATTCAGTACTTC

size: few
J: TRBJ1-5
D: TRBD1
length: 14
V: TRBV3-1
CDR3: CASSLGTGGTAQHF
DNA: TGTGCCAGCAGCCTCGGGACAGGGGGTACGGCCCAGCATTTT

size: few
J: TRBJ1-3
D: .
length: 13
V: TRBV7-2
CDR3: CASSLVRGNTIYF
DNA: TGTGCCAGCAGCTTAGTCCGAGGAAACACCATATATTTT

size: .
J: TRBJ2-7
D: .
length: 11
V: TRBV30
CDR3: CAWALSYEQYF
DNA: TGTGCCTGGGCCCTATCCTACGAGCAGTACTTC

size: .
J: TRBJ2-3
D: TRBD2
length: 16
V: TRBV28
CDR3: CASSLGAGGATDTQYF
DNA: TGTGCCAGCAGTTTGGGAGCGGGAGGCGCCACAGATACGCAGTATTTT

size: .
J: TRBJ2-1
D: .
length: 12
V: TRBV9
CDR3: CASSVPGNEQFF
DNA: TGTGCCAGCAGCGTACCGGGCAATGAGCAGTTCTTC

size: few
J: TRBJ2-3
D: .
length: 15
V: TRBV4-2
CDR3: CASSHPGPPTDTQYF
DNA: TGTGCCAGCAGCCATCCGGGGCCCCCCACAGATACGCAGTATTTT

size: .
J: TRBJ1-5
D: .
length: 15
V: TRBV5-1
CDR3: CASSLMPGSNQPQHF
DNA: TGCGCCAGCAGCTTGATGCCCGGCAGCAATCAGCCCCAGCATTTT

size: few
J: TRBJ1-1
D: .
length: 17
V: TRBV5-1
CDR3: CASSLGASLLGGTEAFF
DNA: TGCGCCAGCAGCTTGGGGGCCAGTCTTCTCGGCGGCACTGAAGCTTTCTTT

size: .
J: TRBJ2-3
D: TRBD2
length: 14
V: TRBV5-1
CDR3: CASKDSGGGNTQYF
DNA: TGCGCCAGCAAGGATAGCGGGGGCGGGAATACGCAGTATTTT

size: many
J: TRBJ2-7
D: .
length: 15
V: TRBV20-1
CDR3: CSARDPRGNPYEQYF
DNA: TGCAGTGCTAGAGATCCACGCGGTAACCCCTACGAGCAGTACTTC

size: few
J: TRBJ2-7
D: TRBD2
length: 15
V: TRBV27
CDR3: CASSLSGGEFYEQYF
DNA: TGTGCCAGCAGTTTATCGGGGGGGGAGTTCTACGAGCAGTACTTC

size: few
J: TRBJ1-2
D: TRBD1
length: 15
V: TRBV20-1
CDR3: CSARNQQGSPYGYTF
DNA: TGCAGTGCTAGAAACCAACAGGGGTCCCCGTATGGCTACACCTTC

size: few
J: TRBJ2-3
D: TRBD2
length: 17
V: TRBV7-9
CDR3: CASSPRLAGGNTDTQYF
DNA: TGTGCCAGCAGCCCCCGACTAGCGGGAGGGAACACAGATACGCAGTATTTT

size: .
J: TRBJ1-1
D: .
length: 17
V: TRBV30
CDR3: CAWSVGVQGITNTEAFF
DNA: TGTGCCTGGAGTGTAGGGGTCCAGGGGATCACTAACACTGAAGCTTTCTTT

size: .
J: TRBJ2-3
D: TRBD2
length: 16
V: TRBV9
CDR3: CASSVDRAGGTDTQYF
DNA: TGTGCCAGCAGCGTAGATCGAGCGGGGGGGACAGATACGCAGTATTTT

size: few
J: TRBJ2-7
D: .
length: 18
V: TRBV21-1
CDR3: CASSKGRLGPGGYYEQYF
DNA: TGTGCCAGCAGCAAAGGGAGGTTGGGCCCCGGGGGCTACTACGAGCAGTACTTC

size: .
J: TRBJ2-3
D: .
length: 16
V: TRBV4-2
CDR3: CASSPYGGSGTDTQYF
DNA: TGTGCCAGCAGCCCCTATGGGGGTAGCGGCACAGATACGCAGTATTTT

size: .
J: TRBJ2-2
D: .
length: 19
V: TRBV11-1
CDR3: CASSYGRPPGRPNTGELFF
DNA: TGTGCCAGCAGCTACGGTCGCCCCCCGGGACGGCCGAACACCGGGGAGCTGTTTTTT

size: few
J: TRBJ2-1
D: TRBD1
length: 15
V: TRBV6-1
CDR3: CASSEADRVRHEQFF
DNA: TGTGCCAGCAGTGAAGCGGACAGGGTAAGGCATGAGCAGTTCTTC

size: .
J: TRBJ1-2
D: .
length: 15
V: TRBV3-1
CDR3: CASSHRLAGVYGYTF
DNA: TGTGCCAGCAGCCATAGGTTGGCAGGAGTGTATGGCTACACCTTC

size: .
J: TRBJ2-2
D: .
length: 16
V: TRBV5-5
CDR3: CASSPLGVQNTGELFF
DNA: TGTGCCAGCAGCCCGCTCGGGGTCCAGAACACCGGGGAGCTGTTTTTT

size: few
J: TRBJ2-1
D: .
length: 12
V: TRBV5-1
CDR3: CASRDTYNEQFF
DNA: TGCGCCAGCCGGGACACCTACAATGAGCAGTTCTTC

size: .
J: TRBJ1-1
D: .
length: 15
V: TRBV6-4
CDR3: CASSDGKGKRTEAFF
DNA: TGTGCCAGCAGTGACGGAAAGGGGAAGAGGACTGAAGCTTTCTTT